This is a list of T cell receptor beta chains from one sample in a study of molecular identifiers for immune sequencing clone quantification. TCRdb independently ran MiXCR on the PCR reads; one entry per CDR3 protein. The data hold nearly 650,000 distinct CDR3 sequences, with about 25% observed a single time. The sequenced sample consisted of naive CD8+ T cells from blood, with Jurkat cell RNA spiked in. These TCRs come from a human donor in good health. Some libraries in this study had Jurkat cell RNA spiked in. Each CDR3 is given with its conserved first and last residue. The D gene is left open where the match is weak. Clone size is stated in some rows and not others, as once, few, many or a class when expanded.

cdr3_nt cdr3_aa v_call clone_size j_call d_call
TGTGCCACCAGTGATCCCGTCAGGGGGGGGCTGTTTTTT CATSDPVRGGLFF TRBV24-1 few TRBJ2-2 NA
TGTGCCAGTACAATGACAGGGGGCAATCAGCCCCAGCATTTT CASTMTGGNQPQHF TRBV19 few TRBJ1-5 TRBD1
TGTGCCAGCAGTGAATGGCTAGGCACAGATACGCAGTATTTT CASSEWLGTDTQYF TRBV25-1 many TRBJ2-3 NA
TGTGCCAGCAGTTTAAGAGTCTATAACACCGGGGAGCTGTTTTTT CASSLRVYNTGELFF TRBV28 many TRBJ2-2 NA
TGTGCCAGCAGAGCCGGCAGGGGGCAAGAAACAGATACGCAGTATTTT CASRAGRGQETDTQYF TRBV12-3/TRBV12-4 many TRBJ2-3 TRBD1
TGTGCCAGCAGTTACACAGGGGTTCTGGCTAATGAAAAACTGTTTTTT CASSYTGVLANEKLFF TRBV6-5 NA TRBJ1-4 TRBD1
TGTGCCAGTAGTATCGGGACCCCCAACTACGAGCAGTACTTC CASSIGTPNYEQYF TRBV19 few TRBJ2-7 NA
TGTGCCTGGAGTGTGGGACAGGGAAACGAGCAGTACTTC CAWSVGQGNEQYF TRBV30 few TRBJ2-7 TRBD1
TGTGCCAGCAGCCCTGTGGCCGGAGGGCCTTCCTACGAGCAGTACTTC CASSPVAGGPSYEQYF TRBV4-2 few TRBJ2-7 NA
TGCGCCAGCAGCCAAGAGAGGGTTTCATACACAGATACGCAGTATTTT CASSQERVSYTDTQYF TRBV4-3 few TRBJ2-3 NA
TGTGCCAGCAGTGCCACAGGGGACACTGAAGCTTTCTTT CASSATGDTEAFF TRBV12-3/TRBV12-4 many TRBJ1-1 TRBD1
TGTGCCAGCAGCCAAGACGGGTCCGCCCGGCAGTTCTTC CASSQDGSARQFF TRBV4-2 NA TRBJ2-1 NA
TGTGCCAGCAGCTTAGATTATGGGACAGATACGCAGTATTTT CASSLDYGTDTQYF TRBV7-9 few TRBJ2-3 NA
TGTGCCAGCAGCTTAGGTTGGGGGGACGAGCAGTACTTC CASSLGWGDEQYF TRBV7-9 many TRBJ2-7 NA
TGTGCCAGCAGCGGAACCGTGAGCTCCTACGAGCAGTACTTC CASSGTVSSYEQYF TRBV7-9 few TRBJ2-7 NA
TGCGCCAGCAGCCAAGGAGCGGGGGGGCGGTACGGGCAATACTTC CASSQGAGGRYGQYF TRBV4-3 NA TRBJ2-7 TRBD2
TGTGCCAGCAGTCCGACTAGCGGGAATAACGATGAGCAGTTCTTC CASSPTSGNNDEQFF TRBV6-5 NA TRBJ2-1 TRBD2
TGTGCCAGCAGCTCATTGCTAGCGGGGGACCCTATAGCTAACACCGGGGAGCTGTTTTTT CASSSLLAGDPIANTGELFF TRBV7-2 few TRBJ2-2 TRBD2
TGTGCCTGGAGGGGGCCGGGACAGGGGTCCTACGAGCAGTACTTC CAWRGPGQGSYEQYF TRBV30 NA TRBJ2-7 TRBD1
TGTGCCAGCAGTTTAGTACCCGGGATGAGCAATCAGCCCCAGCATTTT CASSLVPGMSNQPQHF TRBV27 NA TRBJ1-5 NA
TGTGCCAGCAGCTTCGGGGAACCTGAAGCTTTCTTT CASSFGEPEAFF TRBV7-9 many TRBJ1-1 NA
TGTGCCAGCAGCTTAGACGGGAGGGACAGCGCGAACACTGAAGCTTTCTTT CASSLDGRDSANTEAFF TRBV7-2 many TRBJ1-1 TRBD1
TGTGCCAGCAGCCCCCGGACTAGCGGGGGCCATTCACGCACAGATACGCAGTATTTT CASSPRTSGGHSRTDTQYF TRBV7-6 many TRBJ2-3 TRBD2
TGTGCCAGCAGTGAATTGTCCAGCGGGGGGGCCCTTGCCAAAAACATTCAGTACTTC CASSELSSGGALAKNIQYF TRBV2 few TRBJ2-4 TRBD2